The TCR beta chain described here comes from a study of cytomegalovirus exposure and HLA in healthy donors. The primer mix had 60 Vbeta and 13 Jbeta primers. Using immunoSEQ multiplex PCR, the repertoire was profiled, and TCRdb retains in-frame clones only, with some absent. This sample has 110,000 to 150,000 clones, with 75% found just once. The germline V gene encodes CDR1 KGHSH and CDR2 LQKENI. There are 15 residues in the CDR3. The ends were cut back, 6 bases at V and 6 bases at J, with 20 bases in the middle. This receptor was identified in a man aged 25 to 45 in good health and CMV-seronegative. The chain has TRBV18 and TRBJ1-1, with a possible D match to TRBD1 (5 bases). Input material: PBMCs. The CDR3 protein is CASSDAWGGNAEAFF. In nucleotides, the CDR3 is TGTGCCAGCTCCGACGCCTGGGGGGGTAACGCTGAAGCTTTCTTT.